This TCR beta chain was identified during a study of T cell repertoires in cytomegalovirus infection. Study overall: Matching HLA type, along with CMV infection, was indicated by public TCR beta signatures.

The germline CDR1 and CDR2 sequences are SNHLY and FYNNEI. The CDR3 covers 16 residues. Trimming shortened V by 4 bases and J by 0 bases, and 15 bases separated the two germline ends. TCRdb redid the calling of the reads with MiXCR, one entry per CDR3 protein. The profile shows roughly 720,000 distinct CDR3 sequences, roughly a third of them singletons. The sequenced sample consisted of PBMCs. The clonotype originates from a human donor in good health (CMV status not recorded). Some clones in this sample may be carry-over from other donors' samples. This chain connects TRBV2 to TRBJ1-1; no definite D call. The CDR3 loop is CASSVGPAVLNTEAFF. CDR3 nucleotides: TGTGCCAGCAGTGTAGGCCCGGCCGTTCTGAACACTGAAGCTTTCTTT.